The present T cell receptor beta chain was sequenced within a study of blood T cell repertoires in COVID-19. As regards this clone: Other DNA variants within this sample encode the same CDR3.

Trimming cost V 0 bases and J 4 bases; bases outside gene matches: 1. CDR1 is SGHDT, CDR2 YYEEEE, per germline. CDR3 length equals 14 residues. This table comes from immunoSEQ multiplex PCR, and its TCRdb copy is limited to in-frame clones, with some not included. The table lists about 490,000 clones, 70% to 90% of them singletons. The chain combines TRBV5-6 with TRBJ1-3; 7 bases are shared with TRBD1. The sequence was obtained from a human donor in a cohort sampled during active COVID-19. The sequenced sample consisted of peripheral blood. CDR3 in amino acids: CASSLDRGGNTIYF. CDR3 DNA sequence: TGTGCCAGCAGCTTGGACAGGGGAGGAAACACCATATATTTT.